This T cell receptor (beta chain) was sequenced for a study of response to subunit inactivated influenza vaccine. Study results and caveats: The authors proposed limited new T cell recruitment per seasonal influenza vaccination.

MiXCR, run by TCRdb on the RT-PCR reads, gives a single entry per CDR3 protein. The sample holds around 300,000 distinct CDR3 sequences, about 20% seen once. On this clonotype: Its target is not known.

The sample consisted of PBMCs from blood, taken approximately 22 months after vaccination. The source is a man aged 45-69 years who received an inactivated influenza vaccine.

The CDR3 loop reads CASSTAGDSAYEQYF. DNA of the CDR3: TGTGCCAGCAGCACAGCGGGGGACTCTGCCTACGAGCAGTACTTC. The genes are TRBV7-2 and TRBJ2-7, with 8 bases fitting TRBD2. Per the germline V gene, CDR1 is SGHTA and CDR2 is FQGNSA. J gave up 2 bases and V 5 bases, and 8 bases lay outside the gene matches. The CDR3 spans 15 residues.